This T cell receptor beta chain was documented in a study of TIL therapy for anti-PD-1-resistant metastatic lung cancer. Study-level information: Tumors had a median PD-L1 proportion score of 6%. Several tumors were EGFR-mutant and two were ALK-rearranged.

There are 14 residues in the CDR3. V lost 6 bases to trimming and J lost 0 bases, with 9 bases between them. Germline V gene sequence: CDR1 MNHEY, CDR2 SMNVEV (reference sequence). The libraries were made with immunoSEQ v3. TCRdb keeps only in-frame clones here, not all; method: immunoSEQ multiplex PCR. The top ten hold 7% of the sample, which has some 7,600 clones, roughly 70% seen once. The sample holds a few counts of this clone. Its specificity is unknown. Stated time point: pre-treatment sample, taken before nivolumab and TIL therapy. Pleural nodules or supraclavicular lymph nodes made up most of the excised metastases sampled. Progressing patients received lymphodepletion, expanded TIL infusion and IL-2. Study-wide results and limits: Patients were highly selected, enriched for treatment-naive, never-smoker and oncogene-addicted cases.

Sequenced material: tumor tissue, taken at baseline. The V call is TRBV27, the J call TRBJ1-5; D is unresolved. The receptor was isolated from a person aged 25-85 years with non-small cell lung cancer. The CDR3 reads CASRSLRSNQPQHF. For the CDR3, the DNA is TGTGCCAGCAGGTCCCTCCGTAGCAATCAGCCCCAGCATTTT.